This TCR beta chain was captured by sequencing in a study of cytomegalovirus exposure and HLA in healthy donors. PCR employed 60 Vbeta and 13 Jbeta primers. Assay: immunoSEQ multiplex PCR; the TCRdb copy retains only in-frame clones and omits some. The table shows roughly 90,000 clones, with approximately 80% occurring only once. Germline V gene sequence: CDR1 SGHKS, CDR2 YYEKEE (reference sequence). V shed 4 bases, J shed 6 bases, and the junction held 12 bases outside the gene matches. The CDR3 is 16 residues long. Of note for this clone: Antigen: not known.

Study conclusions and caveats: A later analysis revealed that TCR association rates differed between HLA loci, peaking at DRB1 and bottoming out at HLA-C. Productive status was seen about 90% or about 30% of the time for most TCR beta V segments in an earlier analysis.

This TCR was recovered from a young man in good health and CMV-seropositive. The J gene is TRBJ1-2, the V gene TRBV5-5; 10 nucleotides align to TRBD1. Sequenced: PBMCs. The DNA of the CDR3 is TGTGCCAGCAGCAGGGACCGGGACAGGGGTTTGGATGGCTACACCTTC. This sequence encodes CASSRDRDRGLDGYTF.